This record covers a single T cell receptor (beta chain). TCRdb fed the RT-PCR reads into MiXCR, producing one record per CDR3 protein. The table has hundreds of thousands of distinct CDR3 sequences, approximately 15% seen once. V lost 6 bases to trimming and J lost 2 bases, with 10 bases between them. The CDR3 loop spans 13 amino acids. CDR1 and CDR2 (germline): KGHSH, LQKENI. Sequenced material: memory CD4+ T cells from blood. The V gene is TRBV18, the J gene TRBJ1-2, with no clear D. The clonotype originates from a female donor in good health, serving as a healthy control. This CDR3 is CASSGDTNYGYTF. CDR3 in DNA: TGTGCCAGCTCGGGCGACACCAACTATGGCTACACCTTC.